These T cell receptor beta chains were read from a single sample in a study of response to subunit inactivated influenza vaccine. TCRdb re-derived calls from the RT-PCR reads in MiXCR, one entry per CDR3 protein. The sample shows about 700,000 distinct CDR3 sequences, about 14% of them seen only once. The sample consisted of PBMCs from blood, taken approximately 15 days before vaccination. The receptors stem from a man in his fifties who received an inactivated influenza vaccine. CDR3s include the opening cysteine and the closing phenylalanine or tryptophan. The D gene is left open where the match is weak. Where a row states a size, it is once, few, many or the class of an expanded clone; other rows omit it.

clone_size: many
j_call: TRBJ1-2
v_call: TRBV20-1
d_call: NA
cdr3_aa: CSADRQTYGYTF
cdr3_nt: TGCAGTGCTGACCGACAGACATATGGCTACACCTTC

clone_size: few
j_call: TRBJ2-2
v_call: TRBV5-1
d_call: NA
cdr3_aa: CASSPQGPLGTGELFF
cdr3_nt: TGCGCCAGCAGCCCGCAGGGTCCACTAGGCACCGGGGAGCTGTTTTTT

clone_size: few
j_call: TRBJ1-2
v_call: TRBV3-1
d_call: TRBD1
cdr3_aa: CASSPGTGESGYTF
cdr3_nt: TGTGCCAGCAGTCCCGGGACAGGGGAGTCGGGCTACACCTTC

clone_size: many
j_call: TRBJ2-5
v_call: TRBV4-2
d_call: TRBD2
cdr3_aa: CASSQDRGTSGRAVETQYF
cdr3_nt: TGTGCCAGCAGCCAAGATCGCGGGACTAGCGGGAGGGCCGTAGAGACCCAGTACTTC

clone_size: once
j_call: TRBJ1-2
v_call: TRBV7-9
d_call: TRBD1
cdr3_aa: CASTRGQGARGYTF
cdr3_nt: TGTGCCAGCACCCGAGGACAGGGGGCGCGGGGCTACACCTTC

clone_size: few
j_call: TRBJ2-3
v_call: TRBV29-1
d_call: NA
cdr3_aa: CSVGERSSTDTQYF
cdr3_nt: TGCAGCGTTGGGGAGAGGTCTAGCACAGATACGCAGTATTTT

clone_size: NA
j_call: TRBJ2-2
v_call: TRBV20-1
d_call: TRBD1
cdr3_aa: CSANSPTGGIGELFF
cdr3_nt: TGCAGTGCGAATTCTCCCACAGGGGGCATCGGGGAGCTGTTTTTT

clone_size: NA
j_call: TRBJ1-1
v_call: TRBV6-1
d_call: TRBD1
cdr3_aa: CASRPNGDRENTEAFF
cdr3_nt: TGTGCCAGCAGACCAAATGGGGACAGGGAGAACACTGAAGCTTTCTTT

clone_size: few
j_call: TRBJ2-5
v_call: TRBV20-1
d_call: NA
cdr3_aa: CSARAGPDETQYF
cdr3_nt: TGCAGTGCTAGAGCAGGACCCGACGAGACCCAGTACTTC

clone_size: NA
j_call: TRBJ1-2
v_call: TRBV27
d_call: TRBD1
cdr3_aa: CASSFYGTAYGYTF
cdr3_nt: TGTGCCAGCAGTTTTTACGGGACAGCCTATGGCTACACCTTC

clone_size: few
j_call: TRBJ1-3
v_call: TRBV7-2
d_call: NA
cdr3_aa: CASSPDSTNSGNTIYF
cdr3_nt: TGTGCCAGCAGCCCGGACAGCACTAACTCTGGAAACACCATATATTTT

clone_size: few
j_call: TRBJ2-5
v_call: TRBV20-1
d_call: NA
cdr3_aa: CSAQQGGTEETQYF
cdr3_nt: TGCAGTGCCCAACAGGGAGGGACCGAAGAGACCCAGTACTTC

clone_size: NA
j_call: TRBJ2-1
v_call: TRBV18
d_call: NA
cdr3_aa: CASSPPQVSGNEQFF
cdr3_nt: TGTGCCAGCTCACCACCGCAGGTGTCCGGGAATGAGCAGTTCTTC

clone_size: NA
j_call: TRBJ2-1
v_call: TRBV25-1
d_call: TRBD2
cdr3_aa: CASNRGAGGYNEQFF
cdr3_nt: TGTGCCAGCAACCGCGGGGCGGGGGGCTACAATGAGCAGTTCTTC

clone_size: NA
j_call: TRBJ2-7
v_call: TRBV5-4
d_call: NA
cdr3_aa: CASSQKDGLLYEQYF
cdr3_nt: TGTGCCAGCAGCCAAAAGGACGGGCTTTTATACGAGCAGTACTTC

clone_size: few
j_call: TRBJ2-7
v_call: TRBV25-1
d_call: NA
cdr3_aa: CASSESRSTYEQYF
cdr3_nt: TGTGCCAGCAGTGAGTCCAGGTCCACCTACGAGCAGTACTTC

clone_size: few
j_call: TRBJ2-1
v_call: TRBV7-7
d_call: TRBD1
cdr3_aa: CASSVDRANEQFF
cdr3_nt: TGTGCTAGCAGCGTCGACAGGGCGAATGAGCAGTTCTTC

clone_size: NA
j_call: TRBJ2-1
v_call: TRBV24-1
d_call: NA
cdr3_aa: CATSDSFGGDSYNEQFF
cdr3_nt: TGTGCCACCAGTGATTCGTTCGGTGGGGACTCCTACAATGAGCAGTTCTTC

clone_size: few
j_call: TRBJ2-7
v_call: TRBV7-2
d_call: NA
cdr3_aa: CASRAATTYEQYF
cdr3_nt: TGTGCCAGCCGGGCAGCCACAACCTACGAGCAGTACTTC

clone_size: many
j_call: TRBJ2-2
v_call: TRBV4-3
d_call: NA
cdr3_aa: CASSPLGISNTGELFF
cdr3_nt: TGCGCCAGCAGCCCACTTGGAATCTCGAACACCGGGGAGCTGTTTTTT

clone_size: NA
j_call: TRBJ2-3
v_call: TRBV28
d_call: NA
cdr3_aa: CASPPDSLKTDTQYF
cdr3_nt: TGTGCCAGTCCTCCTGACAGCTTGAAAACAGATACGCAGTATTTT

clone_size: few
j_call: TRBJ2-7
v_call: TRBV20-1
d_call: TRBD1
cdr3_aa: CSASSQGEDEQYF
cdr3_nt: TGCAGTGCTAGTTCACAGGGGGAGGACGAGCAGTACTTC

clone_size: NA
j_call: TRBJ1-2
v_call: TRBV6-2/TRBV6-3
d_call: NA
cdr3_aa: CASSYSSRGSYGYTF
cdr3_nt: TGTGCCAGCAGTTACTCGAGTCGGGGAAGCTATGGCTACACCTTC

clone_size: many
j_call: TRBJ1-2
v_call: TRBV20-1
d_call: NA
cdr3_aa: CSARDGAIAPRTTLNGYTF
cdr3_nt: TGCAGTGCTAGAGATGGCGCCATAGCCCCCCGAACCACCCTGAATGGCTACACCTTC

clone_size: few
j_call: TRBJ2-1
v_call: TRBV14
d_call: NA
cdr3_aa: CASSQGFHEQFF
cdr3_nt: TGTGCCAGCAGCCAAGGGTTTCATGAGCAGTTCTTC

clone_size: once
j_call: TRBJ2-1
v_call: TRBV7-9
d_call: TRBD2
cdr3_aa: CASSLYSGKDDNEQFF
cdr3_nt: TGTGCCAGCAGTCTCTATAGCGGGAAGGACGACAATGAGCAGTTCTTC

clone_size: few
j_call: TRBJ2-5
v_call: TRBV12-3/TRBV12-4
d_call: NA
cdr3_aa: CASRSVPQETQYF
cdr3_nt: TGTGCCAGCAGGTCCGTTCCCCAAGAGACCCAGTACTTC

clone_size: few
j_call: TRBJ1-1
v_call: TRBV18
d_call: NA
cdr3_aa: CASSPKHRTNTEAFF
cdr3_nt: TGTGCCAGCTCACCAAAGCACAGAACGAACACTGAAGCTTTCTTT

clone_size: few
j_call: TRBJ2-7
v_call: TRBV5-6
d_call: NA
cdr3_aa: CASSRGPAYEQYF
cdr3_nt: TGTGCCAGCAGCCGCGGACCAGCCTACGAGCAGTACTTC

clone_size: NA
j_call: TRBJ1-3
v_call: TRBV6-2/TRBV6-3
d_call: NA
cdr3_aa: CATAPWITSGNTIYF
cdr3_nt: TGTGCCACCGCCCCCTGGATCACCTCTGGAAACACCATATATTTT

clone_size: few
j_call: TRBJ2-7
v_call: TRBV5-1
d_call: TRBD1
cdr3_aa: CASSFGRQGLAYEQYF
cdr3_nt: TGCGCCAGCAGCTTTGGGCGACAGGGGCTCGCCTACGAGCAGTACTTC

clone_size: NA
j_call: TRBJ2-1
v_call: TRBV29-1
d_call: NA
cdr3_aa: CSVGMGSLNEQFF
cdr3_nt: TGCAGCGTCGGAATGGGAAGTTTGAATGAGCAGTTCTTC

clone_size: few
j_call: TRBJ1-1
v_call: TRBV11-2
d_call: TRBD1
cdr3_aa: CASSFQTGVRTEAFF
cdr3_nt: TGTGCCAGCAGCTTCCAAACAGGGGTGCGAACTGAAGCTTTCTTT

clone_size: NA
j_call: TRBJ2-5
v_call: TRBV5-4
d_call: NA
cdr3_aa: CASSLSPGRRQETQYF
cdr3_nt: TGTGCCAGCAGCCTGTCTCCGGGAAGGAGGCAAGAGACCCAGTACTTC

clone_size: NA
j_call: TRBJ2-3
v_call: TRBV11-3
d_call: NA
cdr3_aa: CASSLDGRTDTQYF
cdr3_nt: TGTGCCAGCAGCTTAGACGGTCGCACAGATACGCAGTATTTT

clone_size: few
j_call: TRBJ2-3
v_call: TRBV2
d_call: NA
cdr3_aa: CASSVVAYTDTQYF
cdr3_nt: TGTGCCAGCAGTGTGGTCGCTTACACAGATACGCAGTATTTT

clone_size: NA
j_call: TRBJ2-7
v_call: TRBV5-1
d_call: TRBD1
cdr3_aa: CASSLAPGTGADF
cdr3_nt: TGCGCCAGCAGCTTGGCCCCCGGGACAGGAGCAGACTTC

clone_size: NA
j_call: TRBJ2-5
v_call: TRBV4-1
d_call: NA
cdr3_aa: CASSLPGGARETQYF
cdr3_nt: TGCGCCAGCAGCCTACCAGGGGGGGCGAGGGAGACCCAGTACTTC

clone_size: NA
j_call: TRBJ2-7
v_call: TRBV5-6
d_call: NA
cdr3_aa: CASSAFYGVSVYEQYF
cdr3_nt: TGTGCCAGCAGCGCCTTTTACGGGGTTTCGGTCTACGAGCAGTACTTC

clone_size: NA
j_call: TRBJ1-2
v_call: TRBV6-2/TRBV6-3
d_call: NA
cdr3_aa: CASSQGEGYTF
cdr3_nt: TGTGCCAGCAGTCAGGGTGAAGGCTACACCTTC

clone_size: NA
j_call: TRBJ2-3
v_call: TRBV5-1
d_call: NA
cdr3_aa: CASRARGTSTDTQYF
cdr3_nt: TGCGCCAGCAGGGCCAGGGGAACCAGCACAGATACGCAGTATTTT

clone_size: NA
j_call: TRBJ1-1
v_call: TRBV12-3/TRBV12-4
d_call: NA
cdr3_aa: CASGFGGLGAFF
cdr3_nt: TGTGCCAGCGGATTTGGGGGGCTCGGAGCTTTCTTT

clone_size: NA
j_call: TRBJ2-7
v_call: TRBV11-2
d_call: TRBD2
cdr3_aa: CASSLVLAVTSYEQYF
cdr3_nt: TGTGCCAGCAGCTTAGTTCTAGCGGTGACCTCCTACGAGCAGTACTTC

clone_size: few
j_call: TRBJ2-1
v_call: TRBV27
d_call: NA
cdr3_aa: CASSLSLAGFNEQFF
cdr3_nt: TGTGCCAGCAGTTTAAGCCTGGCGGGGTTCAATGAGCAGTTCTTC

clone_size: NA
j_call: TRBJ2-7
v_call: TRBV20-1
d_call: TRBD2
cdr3_aa: CSAVTGLASYEQYF
cdr3_nt: TGCAGTGCCGTAACAGGACTAGCCTCCTACGAGCAGTACTTC

clone_size: many
j_call: TRBJ2-7
v_call: TRBV5-1
d_call: NA
cdr3_aa: CASSVGQGDEQYF
cdr3_nt: TGCGCCAGCAGCGTGGGACAAGGGGACGAGCAGTACTTC

clone_size: few
j_call: TRBJ2-1
v_call: TRBV5-1
d_call: NA
cdr3_aa: CASSQRTVDEQFF
cdr3_nt: TGCGCCAGCAGCCAACGGACAGTGGATGAGCAGTTCTTC

clone_size: few
j_call: TRBJ1-4
v_call: TRBV6-2/TRBV6-3
d_call: NA
cdr3_aa: CASRPLDGLNEKLFF
cdr3_nt: TGTGCCAGCAGGCCCCTGGACGGATTAAATGAAAAACTGTTTTTT